This paragraph covers one T cell receptor (beta chain) sequence. Its antigen remains unidentified. This entry belongs to a study of graft-versus-host responses after intestinal transplantation. Across the whole study: Recipients obtained multivisceral, liver-intestinal, or isolated intestinal transplants.

General study findings and limits: Some GvH clones appeared in ileal mucosa or blood before recipient bone marrow.

V dropped 0 bases and J dropped 0 bases, with 9 bases sitting between them. The CDR3 spans 15 residues. Germline V gene data show CDR1 as SQVTM and CDR2 as ANQGSEA. Measured with immunoSEQ multiplex PCR; TCRdb has only the in-frame clones, and not every one. The sample has 65,000 to 90,000 clones, 85% to 95% seen once. The source was unstimulated CD8+ T cells sorted from spleen or lymph node cells, collected before transplant. The V gene is TRBV29-1, the J gene TRBJ1-3; D not resolved. The TCR was taken from a human donor who was the organ donor for an intestinal transplant. The CDR3 here is CSVEEPRSSGNTIYF. The CDR3 coding sequence is TGCAGCGTTGAAGAACCGCGAAGCTCTGGAAACACCATATATTTT. Full variable domain (rest looked up from reference TRBV29-1 and TRBJ1-3): SAVISQKPSRDICQRGTSLTIQCQVDSQVTMMFWYRQQPGQSLTLIATANQGSEATYESGFVIDKFPISRPNLTFSTLTVSNMSPEDSSIYLCSVEEPRSSGNTIYFGEGSWLTVV.